A selection of T cell receptor beta chains follows, all from one sample in a study of control samples from healthy donors and cancer patients. Data came from immunoSEQ multiplex PCR; TCRdb stores just in-frame clones and leaves some out. The sample holds around 19,000 clones, 88% seen once. Source material: PBMCs. Receptors were obtained from a woman between 55 and 75 years old with head and neck cancer. The conserved cysteine and the conserved F or W are not part of the CDR3 here. Size is stated for part of the rows, as once, few or many counts, or as a class when the clone is expanded.

>.|TRBJ1-6|TRBV11-2
ASSFLQQGLNSPLH
>.|TRBJ1-6|TRBV2
ASSEWSVRTNSPLH
>.|TRBJ1-1|TRBV6-5
ASSYSPQKNTEAF
>.|TRBJ1-1|TRBV6-5
ASRNRGQNTEAF
>once|TRBJ2-7|TRBV3-1/TRBV3-2
ASSQLVLDEQY
>few|TRBJ1-3|TRBV19
ASSIHPLY
>.|TRBJ1-2|TRBV14
ASSQDYLDRGLLTGHGYT
>.|TRBJ1-5|TRBV19
ASRPNLGQGLGQPQH
>.|TRBJ1-1|TRBV12-3/TRBV12-4
ASSLRTEAF
>.|TRBJ2-1|TRBV2
ASKSYNEQF
>once|TRBJ2-7|TRBV13
ASSQPGLAGPEQY
>.|TRBJ1-1|TRBV5-4
ASSPKGGVGTEAF
>.|TRBJ2-5|TRBV18
ASQAGRQETQY
>once|TRBJ1-1|TRBV10-3
AIRNLGGTEAF
>.|TRBJ1-1|TRBV7-3
ASSLRPSQEAF
>.|TRBJ1-5|TRBV15
ATSPAGMNQPQH
>.|TRBJ1-1|TRBV19
ASSGWGRAF
>once|TRBJ2-1|TRBV6-5
ASSSGPLGDEQF
>.|TRBJ1-1|TRBV2
ASRSWVSTEAF
>.|TRBJ1-2|TRBV5-1
ASSLGEGGYGYT
>.|TRBJ2-1|TRBV19
ASSILAGEYNEQF
>.|TRBJ2-1|TRBV27
ASSLRRGLNEQF
>.|TRBJ2-7|TRBV14
ASSQLSNEQY
>.|TRBJ1-2|TRBV5-4
ASSLRPNYGYT
>.|TRBJ2-2|TRBV19
ASSIGRGALNTGELF
>.|TRBJ2-7|TRBV18
ASSRGTYEQY
>.|TRBJ2-7|TRBV6-5
ASQSASGYEQY
>.|TRBJ1-1|TRBV7-8
ASSLARGGPNTEAF